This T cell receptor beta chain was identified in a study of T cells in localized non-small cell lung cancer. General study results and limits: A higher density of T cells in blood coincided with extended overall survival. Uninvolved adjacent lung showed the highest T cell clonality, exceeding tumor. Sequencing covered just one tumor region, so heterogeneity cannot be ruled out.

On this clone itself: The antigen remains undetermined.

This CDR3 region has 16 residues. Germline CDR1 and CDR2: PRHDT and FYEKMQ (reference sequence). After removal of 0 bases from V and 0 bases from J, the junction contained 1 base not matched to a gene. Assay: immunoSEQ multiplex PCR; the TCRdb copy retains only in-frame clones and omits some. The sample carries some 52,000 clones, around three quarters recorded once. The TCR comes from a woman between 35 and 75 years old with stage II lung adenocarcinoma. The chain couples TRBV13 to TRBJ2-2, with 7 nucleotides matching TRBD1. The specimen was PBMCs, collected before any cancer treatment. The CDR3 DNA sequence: TGTGCCAGCAGCTTAGGTCAGGGGGCGAACACCGGGGAGCTGTTTTTT. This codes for CASSLGQGANTGELFF.